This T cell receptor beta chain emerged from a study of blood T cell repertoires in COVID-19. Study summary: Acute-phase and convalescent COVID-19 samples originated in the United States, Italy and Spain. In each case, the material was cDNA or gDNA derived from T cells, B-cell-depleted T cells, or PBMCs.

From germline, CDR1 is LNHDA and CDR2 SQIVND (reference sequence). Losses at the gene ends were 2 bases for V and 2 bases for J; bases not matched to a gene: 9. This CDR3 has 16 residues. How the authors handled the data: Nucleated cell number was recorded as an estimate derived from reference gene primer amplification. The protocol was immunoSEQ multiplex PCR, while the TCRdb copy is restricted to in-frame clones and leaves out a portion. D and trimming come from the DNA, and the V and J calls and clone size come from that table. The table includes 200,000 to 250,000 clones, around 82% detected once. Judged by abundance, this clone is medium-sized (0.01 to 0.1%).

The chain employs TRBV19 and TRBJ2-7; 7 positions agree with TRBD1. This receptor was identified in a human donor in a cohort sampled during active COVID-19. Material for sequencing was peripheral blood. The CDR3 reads CASSILSQGPTYEQYF. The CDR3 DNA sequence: TGTGCCAGTAGTATACTGTCACAGGGGCCCACCTACGAGCAGTACTTC.